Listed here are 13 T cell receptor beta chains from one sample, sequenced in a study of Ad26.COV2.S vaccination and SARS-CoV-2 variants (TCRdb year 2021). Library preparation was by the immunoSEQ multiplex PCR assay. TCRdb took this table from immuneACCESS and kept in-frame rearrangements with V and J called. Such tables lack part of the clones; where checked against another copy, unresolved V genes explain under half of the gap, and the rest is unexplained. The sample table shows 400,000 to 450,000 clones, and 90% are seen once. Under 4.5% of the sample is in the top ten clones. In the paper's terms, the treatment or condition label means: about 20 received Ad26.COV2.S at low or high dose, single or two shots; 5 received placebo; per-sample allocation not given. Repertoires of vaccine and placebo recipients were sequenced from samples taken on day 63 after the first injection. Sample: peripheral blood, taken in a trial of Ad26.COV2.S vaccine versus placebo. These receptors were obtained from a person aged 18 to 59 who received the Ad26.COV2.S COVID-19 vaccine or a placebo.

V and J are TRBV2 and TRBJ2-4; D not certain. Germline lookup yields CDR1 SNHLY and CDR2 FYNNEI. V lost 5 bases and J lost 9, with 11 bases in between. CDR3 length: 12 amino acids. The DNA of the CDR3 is TGTGCCAGCAGTCCCGGGCCCAGCATTCAGTACTTC. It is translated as CASSPGPSIQYF.

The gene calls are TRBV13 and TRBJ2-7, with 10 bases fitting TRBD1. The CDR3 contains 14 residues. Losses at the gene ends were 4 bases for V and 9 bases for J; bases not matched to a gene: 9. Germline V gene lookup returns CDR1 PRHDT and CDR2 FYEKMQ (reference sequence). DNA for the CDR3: TGTGCCAGCAGCTCCGGGACAGGGGTAAGCGGGCAGTACTTC. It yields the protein CASSSGTGVSGQYF.

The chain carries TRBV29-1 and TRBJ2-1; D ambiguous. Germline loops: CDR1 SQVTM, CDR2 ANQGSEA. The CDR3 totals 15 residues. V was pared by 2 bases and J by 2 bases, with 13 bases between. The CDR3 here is CSVEITVTPYNEQFF. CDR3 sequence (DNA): TGCAGCGTTGAAATAACAGTTACCCCCTACAATGAGCAGTTCTTC.

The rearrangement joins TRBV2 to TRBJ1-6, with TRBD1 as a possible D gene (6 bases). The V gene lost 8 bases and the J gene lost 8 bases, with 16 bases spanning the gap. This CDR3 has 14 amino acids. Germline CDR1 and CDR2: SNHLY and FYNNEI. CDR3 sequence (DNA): TGTGCCAGCGTGGGGGCAGATTTGCATTCACCCCTCCACTTT. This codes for CASVGADLHSPLHF.

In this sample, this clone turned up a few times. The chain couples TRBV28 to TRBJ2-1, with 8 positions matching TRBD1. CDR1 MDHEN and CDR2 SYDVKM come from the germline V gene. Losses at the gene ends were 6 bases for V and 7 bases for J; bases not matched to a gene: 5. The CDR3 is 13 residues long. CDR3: CASRQGGPNEQFF. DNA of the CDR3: TGTGCCAGCAGACAGGGGGGCCCTAATGAGCAGTTCTTC.

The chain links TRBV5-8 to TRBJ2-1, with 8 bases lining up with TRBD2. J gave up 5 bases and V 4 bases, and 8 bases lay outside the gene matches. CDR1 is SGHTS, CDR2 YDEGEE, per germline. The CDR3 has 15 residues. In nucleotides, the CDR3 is TGTGCCAGCAGCGTTGACCTGACTAGCGACAATGAGCAGTTCTTC. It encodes CASSVDLTSDNEQFF.

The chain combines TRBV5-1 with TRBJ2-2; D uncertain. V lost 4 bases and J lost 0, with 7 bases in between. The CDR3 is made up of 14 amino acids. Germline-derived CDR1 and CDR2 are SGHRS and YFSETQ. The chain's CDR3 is CASSPESNTGELFF. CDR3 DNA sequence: TGCGCCAGCAGCCCGGAGTCGAACACCGGGGAGCTGTTTTTT.

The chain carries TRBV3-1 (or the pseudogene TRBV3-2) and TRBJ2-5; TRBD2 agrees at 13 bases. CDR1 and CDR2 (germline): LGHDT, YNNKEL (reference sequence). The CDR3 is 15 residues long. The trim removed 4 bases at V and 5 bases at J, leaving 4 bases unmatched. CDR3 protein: CASSPGLAGTETQYF. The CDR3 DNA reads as TGTGCCAGCAGCCCGGGACTAGCGGGAACCGAGACCCAGTACTTC.

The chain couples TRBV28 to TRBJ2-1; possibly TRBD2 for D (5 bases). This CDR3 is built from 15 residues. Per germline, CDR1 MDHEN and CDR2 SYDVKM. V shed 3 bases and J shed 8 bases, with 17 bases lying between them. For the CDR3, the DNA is TGTGCCAGCAGTTTCAAGGGAGCGAAGTTCGATGAGCAGTTCTTC. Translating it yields CASSFKGAKFDEQFF.

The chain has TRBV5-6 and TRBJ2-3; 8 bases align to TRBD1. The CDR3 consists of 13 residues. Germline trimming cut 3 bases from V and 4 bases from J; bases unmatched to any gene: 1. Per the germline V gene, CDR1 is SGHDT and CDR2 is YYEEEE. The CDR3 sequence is CASSSTGADTQYF. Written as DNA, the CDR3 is TGTGCCAGCAGCTCGACAGGGGCAGATACGCAGTATTTT.

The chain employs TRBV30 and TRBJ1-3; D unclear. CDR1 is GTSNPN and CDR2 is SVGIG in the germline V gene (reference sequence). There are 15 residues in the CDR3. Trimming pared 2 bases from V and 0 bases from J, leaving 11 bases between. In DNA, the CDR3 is TGTGCCTGGAGTAATGTGGCGAGCTCTGGAAACACCATATATTTT. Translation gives CAWSNVASSGNTIYF. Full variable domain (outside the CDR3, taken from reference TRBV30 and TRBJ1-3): SQTIHQWPATLVQPVGSPLSLECTVEGTSNPNLYWYRQAAGRGLQLLFYSVGIGQISSEVPQNLSASRPQDRQFILSSKKLLLSDSGFYLCAWSNVASSGNTIYFGEGSWLTVV.

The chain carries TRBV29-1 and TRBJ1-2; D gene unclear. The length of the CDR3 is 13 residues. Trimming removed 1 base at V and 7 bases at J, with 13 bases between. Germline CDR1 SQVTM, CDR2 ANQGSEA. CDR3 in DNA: TGCAGCGTTGAAGGGTTGGCCGAAGGTGGCTACACCTTC. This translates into CSVEGLAEGGYTF.

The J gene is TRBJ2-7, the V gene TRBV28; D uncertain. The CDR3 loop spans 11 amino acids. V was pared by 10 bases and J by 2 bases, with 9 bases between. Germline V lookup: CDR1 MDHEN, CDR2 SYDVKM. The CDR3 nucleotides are TGTGCCACCACAAACCCCTACGAGCAGTACTTC. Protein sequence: CATTNPYEQYF.